This T cell receptor (beta chain) emerged from a study of cytomegalovirus exposure and HLA in healthy donors. General study findings and limits: According to a later analysis, TCR clusters from the first cohort tended to co-occur in the 120 or so validation repertoires. CMV antigen specificity of a few CMV-associated chains was confirmed in vitro. Usually a TCR sequence was rare, but some public TCRs were found in many donors.

Generated by immunoSEQ multiplex PCR, the TCRdb table keeps only in-frame clones and is missing some. In the table there are 100,000 or so clones, over 85% of which are singletons. A word on this clone: The antigen remains undetermined.

Germline loops: CDR1 SQVTM, CDR2 ANQGSEA. With 6 bases removed from V and 1 base from J, the gap between germline ends came to 9 bases. The CDR3 is 12 amino acids. The validation cohort, a group of 130 or so subjects, included the donors and was separate from the roughly 620-subject first cohort. The sequencing input was PBMCs. This rearrangement joins TRBV29-1 to TRBJ2-5, with D maybe TRBD1 (5 bases). The origin of this receptor is a woman aged 18-30 years in good health and CMV-seronegative. The CDR3 spells CSVGQTQETQYF. For the CDR3, the DNA is TGCAGCGTCGGACAAACCCAAGAGACCCAGTACTTC.